The 16 T cell receptor beta chains below come from one sample, sequenced in a study of early T cells in non-severe SARS-CoV-2 infection. TCRdb recomputed calls from the 5' RACE reads with MiXCR, one row per CDR3 protein. The table has almost 30,000 distinct CDR3 sequences, 5.7% seen once; the top ten hold around 5.4%. Sequencing was done on a sample of whole blood. Every receptor here comes from an adult who was a healthcare worker with PCR-confirmed SARS-CoV-2 infection or an uninfected control (not recorded which).

This clonotype was counted at least ten times. The V and J genes are TRBV29-1 and TRBJ2-3; a weak D match, TRBD2 (6 bases). CDR1 is SQVTM, CDR2 ANQGSEA, per germline. The CDR3 is 15 residues long. The V end lost 6 bases, the J end lost 2 bases, and 18 bases lay between the germline ends. CDR3 sequence (DNA): TGCAGCGTGGGGAGGACTGCTCACTACACAGATACGCAGTATTTT. As protein: CSVGRTAHYTDTQYF.

This clonotype came up a few times. CDR3 nucleotide sequence: TGTGCCATCGGAGGACAGAACACTGAAGCTTTCTTT. Its protein product is CAIGGQNTEAFF. This chain links TRBV10-3 with TRBJ1-1; D might be TRBD1 (5 bases). Germline CDR1 reads ENHRY; CDR2 reads SYGVKD. The ends were cut back, 8 bases at V and 1 base at J, with 8 bases in the middle. The CDR3 has 12 amino acids.

This clonotype was picked up many times. The gene calls are TRBV12-3 or TRBV12-4 and TRBJ1-2, with 7 nucleotides matching TRBD1. Trimming removed 3 bases from V and 6 bases from J; junction bases left unmatched: 10. The CDR3 runs 15 residues. The CDR3 loop reads CASSFGGGGANGYTF. DNA for the CDR3: TGTGCCAGCAGTTTCGGAGGGGGCGGAGCGAATGGCTACACCTTC.

This clonotype was detected many times. V usage is TRBV4-2 and J usage is TRBJ1-5; D uncertain. The V and J ends lost 0 bases and 4 bases respectively, with 13 bases between them. The CDR3 length is 16 residues. The germline V gene encodes CDR1 LGHNA and CDR2 YNFKEQ. Written as DNA, the CDR3 is TGTGCCAGCAGCCAAGATTTACGGAGTATTAATCAGCCCCAGCATTTT. Translated: CASSQDLRSINQPQHF.

This clonotype was observed at least ten times. This rearrangement joins TRBV10-3 to TRBJ2-5; D gene unclear. From germline, CDR1 is ENHRY and CDR2 SYGVKD. The CDR3 length is 12 residues. Trimming took 3 bases from V and 3 from J, leaving 5 bases between them. DNA of the CDR3: TGTGCCATCAGTGATTCGGAAGAGACCCAGTACTTC. Protein: CAISDSEETQYF.

This clonotype occurred many times. V is TRBV20-1 and J is TRBJ1-2; 9 positions match TRBD1. The V segment lost 6 bases and the J segment 7 bases; nucleotides outside the gene matches: 9. The CDR3 spans 13 residues. Germline CDR1 and CDR2: DFQATT and SNEGSKA (reference sequence). The CDR3 sequence: CSARGGQGSGYTF. The CDR3 nucleotides read TGCAGTGCGAGGGGGGGACAGGGCTCTGGCTACACCTTC.

This clonotype has just a few counts. The chain uses TRBV6-1 and TRBJ1-6, with 9 bases lining up with TRBD1. Germline V gene sequence: CDR1 MNHNS, CDR2 SASEGT. The ends lost 6 bases at V and 4 bases at J; junction bases unmatched: 10. The CDR3 extends over 17 amino acids. The CDR3 spells CASSTHLGQGYNSPLHF. CDR3 DNA sequence: TGTGCCAGCAGCACTCATTTGGGACAGGGATATAATTCACCCCTCCACTTT.

There are many counts of this clonotype. The chain recombines TRBV9 with TRBJ2-3; 8 bases map to TRBD1. CDR3 length: 15 amino acids. J was trimmed by 4 bases and V by 4 bases; bases with no gene match: 8. From germline, CDR1 is SGDLS and CDR2 YYNGEE. The CDR3 DNA reads TGTGCCAGCAGCACTTGGACAGGGCCAGCAGATACGCAGTATTTT. It yields the protein CASSTWTGPADTQYF.

This clonotype was picked up many times. The CDR3 bases are TGTGCCAGCAGCTTATACGGGGGGCAGGGTCAGCCCCAGCATTTT. This codes for CASSLYGGQGQPQHF. V usage is TRBV7-2 and J usage is TRBJ1-5, with D perhaps matching TRBD1 (6 bases). Germline V gives CDR1 SGHTA, CDR2 FQGNSA. This CDR3 has 15 amino acids. The ends were cut back, 2 bases at V and 6 bases at J, with 14 bases in the middle. Full variable domain (remainder filled in from reference TRBV7-2 and TRBJ1-5): GAGVSQSPSNKVTEKGKDVELRCDPISGHTALYWYRQSLGQGLEFLIYFQGNSAPDKSGLPSDRFSAERTGGSVSTLTIQRTQQEDSAVYLCASSLYGGQGQPQHFGDGTRLSIL.

This rearrangement joins TRBV20-1 to TRBJ1-2, with 7 bases fitting TRBD1. The CDR3 is made up of 14 amino acids. The ends lost 6 bases at V and 7 bases at J; junction bases unmatched: 14. The V gene's germline CDR1 is DFQATT and CDR2 SNEGSKA (reference sequence). The CDR3 nucleotides are TGCAGTGCCATCATGGACAGGCGGGATGTTGGCTACACCTTC. Amino acid sequence: CSAIMDRRDVGYTF.

The chain recombines TRBV14 with TRBJ1-2, with D unresolved. The CDR3 is made up of 14 amino acids. CDR1 SGHDN and CDR2 FVKESK come from the germline V gene. The V end lost 5 bases, the J end lost 5 bases, and 15 bases lay between the germline ends. The CDR3 sequence is CASSFGDRRYGYTF. Here the CDR3 DNA reads TGTGCCAGCAGCTTCGGGGATCGCCGTTATGGCTACACCTTC.

This clonotype was detected ten times or more. The chain has TRBV29-1 and TRBJ1-1; D remains ambiguous. V lost 4 bases, J lost 3 bases, and 9 bases lay in between. Germline values: CDR1 SQVTM, CDR2 ANQGSEA. There are 12 residues in the CDR3. CDR3 coding DNA: TGCAGCGTTGGAGTCGGGTACACTGAAGCTTTCTTT. It encodes CSVGVGYTEAFF.

By proportion, this clonotype is medium-sized. CDR3 coding DNA: TGTGCCAGCAGGATAGCGGGGGGGTCCTACAATGAGCAGTTCTTC. Protein sequence: CASRIAGGSYNEQFF. The chain has TRBV2 and TRBJ2-1, with 11 bases identical to TRBD2. The V and J ends lost 6 bases and 1 base, in that order; junction bases with no gene match: 2. This CDR3 has 15 residues. Germline lookup yields CDR1 SNHLY and CDR2 FYNNEI.

The CDR3 region is CASSPSPGDTQYF. In DNA form, the CDR3 reads TGTGCCAGCAGCCCCTCCCCGGGTGATACGCAGTATTTT. The V gene is TRBV9, the J gene TRBJ2-3, with D unclear. The CDR3 has 13 amino acids. CDR1 is SGDLS, CDR2 YYNGEE, per germline. V dropped 4 bases and J dropped 6 bases, with 12 bases sitting between them.

This clonotype was seen at least ten times. The J gene is TRBJ1-3, the V gene TRBV20-1; TRBD1 agrees at 7 bases. The CDR3 sequence is 14 residues long. Germline trimming cut 6 bases from V and 2 bases from J; bases unmatched to any gene: 7. The germline V gene encodes CDR1 DFQATT and CDR2 SNEGSKA (reference sequence). The CDR3 region is CSAPRQGAGNTIYF. Written as DNA, the CDR3 is TGCAGTGCACCCCGACAGGGAGCTGGAAACACCATATATTTT.

This clonotype appeared many times. This chain connects TRBV29-1 to TRBJ2-1, with D possibly TRBD2 on 5 matching bases. Germline loops: CDR1 SQVTM, CDR2 ANQGSEA. With 4 bases removed from V and 4 bases from J, the gap between germline ends came to 8 bases. CDR3 length: 12 residues. In nucleotides, the CDR3 is TGCAGCGTTGTACTAGTTTACAATGAGCAGTTCTTC. Protein product: CSVVLVYNEQFF.